The sequence of this T cell receptor (beta chain) was determined in a study of T cell responses to AZD1222 COVID-19 vaccine. CDR1 is SGHTA, CDR2 FQGNSA, per germline. Trimming took 6 bases from V and 5 from J; bases not matched to a gene: 9. The length of the CDR3 is 15 residues. The protocol was immunoSEQ multiplex PCR, while the TCRdb copy is restricted to in-frame clones and leaves out a portion. This table holds around 83,000 clones, roughly 86% found once. General observations from the study: In a largely white British group with more females than males, clonal diversity was possibly underestimated.

A word on this clone: Its antigen is undetermined.

The sequence came from an adult in good health. The chain employs TRBV7-2 and TRBJ2-5; TRBD2 agrees at 10 bases. The input for sequencing was peripheral blood, taken on day 0 of AZD1222 vaccination. This chain's CDR3 is CASREIAGGFETQYF. The CDR3 DNA sequence: TGTGCCAGCAGAGAAATAGCGGGGGGTTTTGAGACCCAGTACTTC.